The rows below give T cell receptor beta chains drawn from one sample of a study of T cells in Graves' hyperthyroidism and ophthalmopathy. Using its own MiXCR run on the multiplex PCR reads, TCRdb lists one record per CDR3 protein. This sample has some 490,000 distinct CDR3 sequences, with less than 25% found just once. The sample was blood. All receptors come from a woman in her 70s with Graves' ophthalmopathy. The CDR3 runs from the conserved cysteine through the conserved F or W. A D gene is named only where the DNA matches it firmly. Some rows have no size entry. The others give once, few or many, or a class for an expanded clone.

v_gene,j_gene,abundance,d_gene,CDR3aa,CDR3nt
TRBV7-2,TRBJ1-2,many,TRBD1,CASSLAEGAGYTF,TGTGCCAGCAGCTTAGCTGAGGGGGCGGGCTACACCTTC
TRBV5-1,TRBJ2-7,few,.,CASSWGSYEQYF,TGCGCCAGCAGCTGGGGATCCTACGAGCAGTACTTC
TRBV28,TRBJ2-7,.,.,CASSSRDFLYEQYF,TGTGCCAGCAGTTCCCGGGACTTCCTCTACGAGCAGTACTTC
TRBV6-1,TRBJ2-4,many,TRBD2,CASSTSGLAKNIQYF,TGTGCCAGCAGTACTAGCGGATTAGCCAAAAACATTCAGTACTTC
TRBV28,TRBJ2-5,many,.,CASSLFQEQETQYF,TGTGCCAGCAGTTTGTTCCAGGAGCAAGAGACCCAGTACTTC
TRBV3-1,TRBJ2-1,many,.,CASSNRRTTYNEQFF,TGTGCCAGCAGCAATAGACGGACTACCTACAATGAGCAGTTCTTC
TRBV24-1,TRBJ2-7,.,.,CATSGRLWGSEQYF,TGTGCCACCAGTGGCCGGTTATGGGGTAGCGAGCAGTACTTC
TRBV2,TRBJ1-2,.,.,CASSEAGRGAWGYTF,TGTGCCAGCAGTGAAGCGGGCAGGGGAGCGTGGGGCTACACCTTC
TRBV7-8,TRBJ1-4,.,.,CASSSRPQGEKLFF,TGTGCCAGCAGCTCCCGTCCGCAGGGCGAAAAACTGTTTTTT
TRBV20-1,TRBJ2-2,.,.,CSAQLDTGELFF,TGCAGTGCCCAACTCGACACCGGGGAGCTGTTTTTT
TRBV4-3,TRBJ1-1,.,TRBD1,CASSPGQIGTEAFF,TGCGCCAGCAGCCCGGGACAGATTGGGACTGAAGCTTTCTTT
TRBV12-3/TRBV12-4,TRBJ1-1,many,.,CASRGGRRNTEAFF,TGTGCCAGCAGGGGTGGACGGCGGAACACTGAAGCTTTCTTT
TRBV19,TRBJ2-2,.,.,CASSIRVLRGTGELFF,TGTGCCAGTAGTATAAGGGTACTACGGGGCACCGGGGAGCTGTTTTTT
TRBV24-1,TRBJ2-1,few,TRBD2,CATSTSTSGFYNEQFF,TGTGCCACCAGTACCTCGACTAGCGGATTCTACAATGAGCAGTTCTTC
TRBV12-3/TRBV12-4,TRBJ1-1,many,.,CASSLQNMNTEAFF,TGTGCCAGCAGTTTACAGAACATGAACACTGAAGCTTTCTTT
TRBV5-1,TRBJ2-1,few,TRBD1,CASSPDRGLWEQFF,TGCGCCAGCAGCCCGGACAGGGGGCTATGGGAGCAGTTCTTC
TRBV29-1,TRBJ2-5,.,.,CSVAWAWAVAQETQYF,TGCAGCGTTGCTTGGGCTTGGGCTGTGGCCCAAGAGACCCAGTACTTC
TRBV12-3/TRBV12-4,TRBJ2-3,many,.,CASSTLGTTDTQYF,TGTGCCAGCAGTACACTAGGGACTACAGATACGCAGTATTTT
TRBV4-1,TRBJ1-5,few,.,CASSASNRAFNQPQHF,TGCGCCAGCAGCGCCTCGAACCGGGCCTTCAATCAGCCCCAGCATTTT
TRBV7-2,TRBJ2-2,.,.,CASSLDVRLIAGELFF,TGTGCCAGCAGCTTAGATGTGAGGCTTATTGCCGGGGAGCTGTTTTTT
TRBV11-2,TRBJ2-5,many,.,CASSLVLGSEQETQYF,TGTGCCAGCAGCTTAGTGCTAGGGTCCGAGCAAGAGACCCAGTACTTC
TRBV7-8,TRBJ2-1,many,.,CASSLAGGSHNEQFF,TGTGCCAGCAGCTTAGCGGGGGGCAGCCACAATGAGCAGTTCTTC
TRBV5-6,TRBJ2-1,.,.,CASSLRTLDEQFF,TGTGCCAGCAGCTTAAGGACGCTTGATGAGCAGTTCTTC
TRBV15,TRBJ2-3,many,TRBD2,CATSRRTSGSANTQYF,TGTGCCACCAGCAGACGGACTAGCGGGAGCGCGAATACGCAGTATTTT
TRBV3-1,TRBJ2-1,many,.,CASSPRTTSYSYNEQFF,TGTGCCAGCAGCCCCCGGACTACATCCTATTCATACAATGAGCAGTTCTTC
TRBV2,TRBJ1-2,many,.,CASTFPGYTF,TGTGCCAGCACCTTTCCGGGCTACACCTTC
TRBV12-5,TRBJ2-7,few,.,CASAGIAGYEQYF,TGTGCTAGTGCAGGCATCGCCGGGTACGAGCAGTACTTC
TRBV19,TRBJ2-7,.,TRBD2,CASSTVAGGTYEQYF,TGTGCCAGTAGTACCGTAGCGGGAGGTACCTACGAGCAGTACTTC
TRBV12-5,TRBJ1-3,.,.,CASGLGDSGNTIYF,TGTGCTAGTGGTTTAGGAGACTCTGGAAACACCATATATTTT
TRBV3-1,TRBJ1-1,.,TRBD1,CASSQVEGALNTEAFF,TGTGCCAGCAGCCAAGTGGAGGGGGCTCTGAACACTGAAGCTTTCTTT
TRBV30,TRBJ2-7,.,.,CAWSPGQSQQYF,TGTGCCTGGAGTCCCGGACAGTCCCAGCAGTACTTC
TRBV5-1,TRBJ2-3,.,.,CASSLAWQPGRADTQYF,TGCGCCAGCAGCTTGGCATGGCAACCCGGTAGGGCAGATACGCAGTATTTT
TRBV6-1,TRBJ1-2,.,.,CASSAGTSPNYGYTF,TGTGCCAGCAGTGCTGGGACATCCCCTAACTATGGCTACACCTTC
TRBV7-9,TRBJ2-1,few,TRBD2,CASSLVLAGGPVIPTSGQFF,TGTGCCAGCAGCTTAGTACTAGCGGGAGGGCCGGTCATTCCCACCTCCGGGCAGTTCTTC
TRBV12-3/TRBV12-4,TRBJ2-2,many,TRBD2,CASRRLAATTGELFF,TGTGCCAGCAGGAGACTAGCTGCTACTACCGGGGAGCTGTTTTTT
TRBV11-2,TRBJ2-5,many,.,CASSRYQETQYF,TGTGCCAGCAGCCGGTACCAAGAGACCCAGTACTTC
TRBV12-3/TRBV12-4,TRBJ2-2,.,TRBD2,CVSSLREGGELFF,TGTGTCAGCAGTTTGAGGGAGGGCGGGGAGCTGTTTTTT
TRBV7-8,TRBJ2-1,.,TRBD1,CASSLRSGTGTNEQFF,TGTGCCAGCAGCTTAAGGTCCGGGACAGGGACCAATGAGCAGTTCTTC
TRBV30,TRBJ2-5,few,TRBD2,CAWTGLAGETQYF,TGTGCCTGGACGGGACTAGCGGGTGAGACCCAGTACTTC
TRBV29-1,TRBJ2-5,few,TRBD1,CSVEQGAEETQYF,TGCAGCGTTGAACAGGGGGCTGAGGAGACCCAGTACTTC
TRBV5-5,TRBJ2-7,.,TRBD1,CASTSTGGQGQYF,TGTGCCAGCACCTCGACAGGGGGCCAAGGGCAGTACTTC
TRBV7-9,TRBJ2-1,few,.,CASSPTAASSYNEQFF,TGTGCCAGCAGCCCGACAGCGGCGAGCTCCTACAATGAGCAGTTCTTC
TRBV12-3/TRBV12-4,TRBJ2-6,few,.,CASSAHGVRANVLTF,TGTGCCAGCAGTGCGCACGGCGTGAGGGCCAACGTCCTGACTTTC
TRBV7-2,TRBJ2-7,many,.,CASSLRYYEQYF,TGTGCCAGCAGCTTAAGGTACTACGAGCAGTACTTC
TRBV5-1,TRBJ2-2,.,.,CASSLKGAMTGELFF,TGCGCCAGCAGCTTGAAAGGGGCGATGACCGGGGAGCTGTTTTTT
TRBV3-1,TRBJ2-7,few,TRBD1,CASSQEPGQYYEQYF,TGTGCCAGCAGCCAAGAACCGGGACAGTACTACGAGCAGTACTTC